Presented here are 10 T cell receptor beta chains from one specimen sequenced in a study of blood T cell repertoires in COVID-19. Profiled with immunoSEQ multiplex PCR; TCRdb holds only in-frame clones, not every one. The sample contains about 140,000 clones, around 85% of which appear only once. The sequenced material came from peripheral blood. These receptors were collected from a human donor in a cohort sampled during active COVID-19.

The CDR3 coding sequence is TGTGCCAGCAGTGAAACACCGGGACAGGGCAACAATGAGCAGTTCTTC. Amino acids: CASSETPGQGNNEQFF. The rearrangement joins TRBV6-1 to TRBJ2-1; the match to TRBD1 covers 9 bases. V shed 2 bases and J 5 bases; nucleotides not matched to a gene: 7. The CDR3 extends over 16 amino acids. Germline values: CDR1 MNHNS, CDR2 SASEGT.

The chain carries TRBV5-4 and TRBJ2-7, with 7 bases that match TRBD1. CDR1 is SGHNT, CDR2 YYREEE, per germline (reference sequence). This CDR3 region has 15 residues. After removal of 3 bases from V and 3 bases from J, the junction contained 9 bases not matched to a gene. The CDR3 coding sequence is TGTGCCAGCAGCTCGAGACAGGGTATAGGCTACGAGCAGTACTTC. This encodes CASSSRQGIGYEQYF. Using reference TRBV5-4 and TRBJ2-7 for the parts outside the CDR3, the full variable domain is ETGVTQSPTHLIKTRGQQVTLRCSSQSGHNTVSWYQQALGQGPQFIFQYYREEENGRGNFPPRFSGLQFPNYSSELNVNALELDDSALYLCASSSRQGIGYEQYFGPGTRLTVT.

The CDR3 DNA reads TGTGCCAGCAGCCTTTCTCCCGGGACAGGGCACGAGCAGTACTTC. The encoded protein is CASSLSPGTGHEQYF. The chain employs TRBV3-1 (or the pseudogene TRBV3-2) and TRBJ2-7; TRBD1 matches 9 bases. The CDR3 runs to 15 residues. Unmatched junction bases numbered 9, after V lost 4 bases and J lost 5 bases. In germline, CDR1 is LGHDT, CDR2 YNNKEL (reference sequence).

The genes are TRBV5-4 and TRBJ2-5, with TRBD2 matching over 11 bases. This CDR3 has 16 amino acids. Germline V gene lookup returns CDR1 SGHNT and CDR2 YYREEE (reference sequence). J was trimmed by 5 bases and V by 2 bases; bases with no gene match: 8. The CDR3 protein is CASSFQTSGDGETQYF. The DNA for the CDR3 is TGTGCCAGCAGCTTCCAGACTAGCGGGGATGGGGAGACCCAGTACTTC.

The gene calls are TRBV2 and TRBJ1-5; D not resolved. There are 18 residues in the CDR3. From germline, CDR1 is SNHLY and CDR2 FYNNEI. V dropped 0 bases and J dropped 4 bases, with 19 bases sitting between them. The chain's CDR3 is CASSEARRDWVLNQPQHF. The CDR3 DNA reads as TGTGCCAGCAGTGAAGCGAGACGGGATTGGGTATTAAATCAGCCCCAGCATTTT.

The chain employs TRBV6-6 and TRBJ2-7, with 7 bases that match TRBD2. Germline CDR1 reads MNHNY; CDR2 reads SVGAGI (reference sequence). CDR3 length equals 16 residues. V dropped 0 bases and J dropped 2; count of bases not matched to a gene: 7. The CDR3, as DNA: TGTGCCAGCAGTTACTCGACCCCAGGACTAGCCTACGAGCAGTACTTC. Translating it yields CASSYSTPGLAYEQYF.

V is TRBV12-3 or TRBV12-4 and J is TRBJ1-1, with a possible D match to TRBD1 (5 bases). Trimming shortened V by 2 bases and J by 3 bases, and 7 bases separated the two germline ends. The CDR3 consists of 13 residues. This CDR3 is CASSLRGDTEAFF. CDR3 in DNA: TGTGCCAGCAGTTTAAGGGGTGACACTGAAGCTTTCTTT.

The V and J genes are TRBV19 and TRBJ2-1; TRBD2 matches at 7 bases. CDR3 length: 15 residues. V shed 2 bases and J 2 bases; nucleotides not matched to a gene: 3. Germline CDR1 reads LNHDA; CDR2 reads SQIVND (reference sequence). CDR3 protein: CASSIQRGTYNEQFF. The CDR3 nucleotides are TGTGCCAGTAGTATACAGCGGGGCACCTACAATGAGCAGTTCTTC.

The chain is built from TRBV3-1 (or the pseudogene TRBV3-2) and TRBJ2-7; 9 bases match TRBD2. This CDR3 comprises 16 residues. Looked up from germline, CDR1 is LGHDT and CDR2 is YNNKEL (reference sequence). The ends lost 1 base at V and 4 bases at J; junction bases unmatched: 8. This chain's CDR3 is CASSQVSSGDEYEQYF. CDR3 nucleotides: TGTGCCAGCAGCCAAGTGTCTAGCGGGGATGAGTACGAGCAGTACTTC.

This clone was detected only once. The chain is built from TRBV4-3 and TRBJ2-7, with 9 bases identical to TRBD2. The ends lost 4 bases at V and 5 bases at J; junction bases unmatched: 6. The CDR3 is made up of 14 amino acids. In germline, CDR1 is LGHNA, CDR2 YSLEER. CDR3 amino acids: CASSPGTSTHEQYF. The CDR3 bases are TGCGCCAGCAGCCCTGGGACTAGCACCCACGAGCAGTACTTC.